The 12 T cell receptor beta chains below all came from one sample that was sequenced in a study of blood T cell repertoires in COVID-19. Clones were read by immunoSEQ multiplex PCR, and TCRdb kept only the in-frame ones, dropping some. The table records 60,000 to 70,000 clones, 80% to 90% of them present only once. Source material: peripheral blood. These receptors all stem from an elderly man with acute or convalescent COVID-19.

The chain has TRBV5-1 and TRBJ1-6, with D perhaps matching TRBD1 (6 bases). This CDR3 has 13 residues. V lost 4 bases and J lost 10, with 12 bases in between. Per the germline V gene, CDR1 is SGHRS and CDR2 is YFSETQ. The CDR3 DNA follows: TGCGCCAGCAGCCAGGACAGAGAATCACCCCTCCACTTT. Encoded protein: CASSQDRESPLHF.

The genes are TRBV28 and TRBJ1-2, with 9 bases identical to TRBD1. This CDR3 contains 15 residues. Germline CDR1 is MDHEN and CDR2 is SYDVKM. V lost 7 bases and J lost 4; bases outside the gene matches: 10. CDR3 sequence reads: CASTNRTGAFYGYTF. The CDR3 DNA follows: TGTGCCAGCACTAATCGGACAGGGGCTTTCTATGGCTACACCTTC.

The CDR3 DNA reads as TGCGCCAGCAGCGGTCGACAGGGGTCAACTGAAGCTTTCTTT. It specifies CASSGRQGSTEAFF. This chain uses TRBV5-1 with TRBJ1-1; the match to TRBD1 covers 8 bases. The trim removed 4 bases at V and 5 bases at J, leaving 7 bases unmatched. The CDR3 spans 14 residues. Germline V gene sequence: CDR1 SGHRS, CDR2 YFSETQ.

CDR3 in DNA: TGTGCCAGCAACACTTTGAACCCCCGACTAGCCAAAAACATTCAGTACTTC. Translation gives CASNTLNPRLAKNIQYF. The V and J genes are TRBV21-1 and TRBJ2-4; the D call TRBD2 from the table was never checked on the DNA. TRBV21-1 is designated a pseudogene. This CDR3 has 17 residues.

This clone was recorded only once. The chain employs TRBV6-2 or TRBV6-3 and TRBJ2-1, with 11 bases identical to TRBD1. Germline CDR1 MNHEY, CDR2 SVGEGT. The trim removed 5 bases at V and 7 bases at J, leaving 7 bases unmatched. This CDR3 has 15 residues. CDR3 loop: CASSPGTGGPNEQFF. The CDR3 DNA is TGTGCCAGCAGTCCCGGGACAGGGGGACCTAATGAGCAGTTCTTC.

This clone has just one count. The V call is TRBV5-1, the J call TRBJ2-1; 10 bases match TRBD2. V trimming: 6 bases; J trimming: 6 bases; junction bases outside the gene matches: 9. CDR3 length: 15 residues. Germline loops: CDR1 SGHRS, CDR2 YFSETQ. The CDR3 bases are TGCGCCAGCACGTCTAGTCTAGCGGGGGCCAATGAGCAGTTCTTC. It yields the protein CASTSSLAGANEQFF.

The chain employs TRBV21-1 and TRBJ2-1; the table's TRBD1 call for D was not verified on the DNA. TRBV21-1 counts as a pseudogene. This CDR3 has 16 amino acids. CDR3 sequence (DNA): TGTGCCAGCAGCAAACCCCCCGGACAGACGAACAATGAGCAGTTCTTC. Translated, it gives CASSKPPGQTNNEQFF.

The chain has TRBV19 and TRBJ1-5; 10 bases map to TRBD1. CDR3 length equals 15 residues. The J segment lost 5 bases and the V segment lost 7 bases, leaving 8 bases of the junction unmatched. Germline loops: CDR1 LNHDA, CDR2 SQIVND (reference sequence). The CDR3 DNA sequence: TGTGCCAGTACGAACGGGGACAGGGGCTATCAGCCCCAGCATTTT. Protein product: CASTNGDRGYQPQHF.

This chain uses TRBV6-4 with TRBJ1-1; D possibly corresponds to TRBD1 (5 bases). This CDR3 region has 13 residues. The V end lost 6 bases, the J end lost 1 base, and 9 bases lay between the germline ends. Germline V gives CDR1 MRHNA, CDR2 SNTAGT. The CDR3 loop reads CASRKQENTEAFF. The CDR3 DNA follows: TGTGCCAGCAGGAAACAGGAGAACACTGAAGCTTTCTTT.

The V call is TRBV7-3, the J call TRBJ1-1, with unresolved D. Germline V CDR1 and CDR2: SGHTA, FQGTGA. V was clipped by 5 bases and J by 14 bases, with 24 bases between them. The CDR3 runs 14 residues. The CDR3 loop is CASSRTPLEVRRFF. The CDR3 coding sequence is TGTGCCAGCAGCCGAACCCCGCTCGAGGTAAGGAGGTTCTTT.

Remarks on this clone: The same CDR3 also results from other DNA sequences found in this sample. The chain joins TRBV7-2 to TRBJ1-1; perhaps TRBD1 as D (5 bases). CDR3 size: 13 residues. The V gene lost 3 bases and the J gene lost 2 bases, with 7 bases spanning the gap. Germline assignment: CDR1 SGHTA and CDR2 FQGNSA. The CDR3 region has the DNA TGTGCCAGCAGCTTGACAGAAAACACTGAAGCTTTCTTT. As protein: CASSLTENTEAFF.

This chain links TRBV5-6 with TRBJ2-3, with D hard to call. Trimming pared 5 bases from V and 4 bases from J, leaving 14 bases between. The germline V gene has CDR1 SGHDT and CDR2 YYEEEE. The CDR3 contains 14 residues. The CDR3 spells CASSSMMGPDTQYF. Written as DNA, the CDR3 is TGTGCCAGCAGTTCTATGATGGGCCCAGATACGCAGTATTTT.